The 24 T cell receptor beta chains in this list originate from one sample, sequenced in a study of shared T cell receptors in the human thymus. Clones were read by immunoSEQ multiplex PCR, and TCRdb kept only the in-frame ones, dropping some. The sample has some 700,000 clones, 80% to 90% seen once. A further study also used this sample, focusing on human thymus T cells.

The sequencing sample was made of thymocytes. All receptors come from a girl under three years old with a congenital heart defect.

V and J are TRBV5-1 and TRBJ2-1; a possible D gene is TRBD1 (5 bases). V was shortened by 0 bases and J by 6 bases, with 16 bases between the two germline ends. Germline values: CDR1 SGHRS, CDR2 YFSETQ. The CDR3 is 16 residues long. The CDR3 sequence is CASSLDGRVRSNEQFF. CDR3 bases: TGCGCCAGCAGCTTGGACGGCAGGGTAAGATCCAATGAGCAGTTCTTC.

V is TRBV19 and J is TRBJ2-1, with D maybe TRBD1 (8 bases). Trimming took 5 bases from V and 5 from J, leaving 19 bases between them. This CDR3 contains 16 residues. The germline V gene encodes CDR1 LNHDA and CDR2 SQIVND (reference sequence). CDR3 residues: CASSPEDREGDNEQFF. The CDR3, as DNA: TGTGCCAGTAGTCCCGAGGACAGGGAGGGTGACAATGAGCAGTTCTTC. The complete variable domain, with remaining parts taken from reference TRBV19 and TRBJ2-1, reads DGGITQSPKYLFRKEGQNVTLSCEQNLNHDAMYWYRQDPGQGLRLIYYSQIVNDFQKGDIAEGYSVSREKKESFPLTVTSAQKNPTAFYLCASSPEDREGDNEQFFGPGTRLTVL.

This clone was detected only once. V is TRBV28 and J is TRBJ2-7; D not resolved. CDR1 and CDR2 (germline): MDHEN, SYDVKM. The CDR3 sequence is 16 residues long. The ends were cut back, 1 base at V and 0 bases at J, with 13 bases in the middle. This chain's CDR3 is CASSLSLIRSSYEQYF. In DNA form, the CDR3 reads TGTGCCAGCAGTTTATCCCTCATTAGAAGCTCCTACGAGCAGTACTTC. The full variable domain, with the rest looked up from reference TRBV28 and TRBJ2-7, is DVKVTQSSRYLVKRTGEKVFLECVQDMDHENMFWYRQDPGLGLRLIYFSYDVKMKEKGDIPEGYSVSREKKERFSLILESASTNQTSMYLCASSLSLIRSSYEQYFGPGTRLTVT.

CDR3 protein: CASSLRGQGTGELFF. The CDR3 nucleotides read TGTGCCAGCAGCTTAAGGGGACAGGGTACCGGGGAGCTGTTTTTT. The chain combines TRBV7-2 with TRBJ2-2; 9 nucleotides line up with TRBD1. V lost 2 bases to trimming and J lost 5 bases; unmatched junction nucleotides: 3. CDR1 is SGHTA, CDR2 FQGNSA, per germline. CDR3 length: 15 amino acids.

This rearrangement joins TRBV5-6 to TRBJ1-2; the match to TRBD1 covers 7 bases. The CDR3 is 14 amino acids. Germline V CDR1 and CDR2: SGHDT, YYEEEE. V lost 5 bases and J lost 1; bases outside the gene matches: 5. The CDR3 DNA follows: TGTGCCAGCAGGGATCAGGGGGGTAACTATGGCTACACCTTC. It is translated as CASRDQGGNYGYTF.

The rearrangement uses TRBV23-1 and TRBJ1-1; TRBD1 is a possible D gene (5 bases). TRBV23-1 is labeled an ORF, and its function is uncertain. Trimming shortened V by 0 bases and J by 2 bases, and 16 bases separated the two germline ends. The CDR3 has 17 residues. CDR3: CASSQSRRGSPNTEAFF. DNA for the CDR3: TGCGCCAGCAGTCAATCGCGGAGGGGCAGTCCAAACACTGAAGCTTTCTTT.

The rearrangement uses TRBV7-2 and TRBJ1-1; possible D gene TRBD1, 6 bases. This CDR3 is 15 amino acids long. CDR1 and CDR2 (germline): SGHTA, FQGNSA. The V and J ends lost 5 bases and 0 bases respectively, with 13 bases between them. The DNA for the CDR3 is TGTGCCAGCAGCCCTCCGGGACACCTGAACACTGAAGCTTTCTTT. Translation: CASSPPGHLNTEAFF.

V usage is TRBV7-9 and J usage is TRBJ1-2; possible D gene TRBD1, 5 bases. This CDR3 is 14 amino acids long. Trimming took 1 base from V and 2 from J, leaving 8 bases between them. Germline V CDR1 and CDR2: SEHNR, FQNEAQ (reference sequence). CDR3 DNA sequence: TGTGCCAGCAGCTTAGACAGGTTCAACTATGGCTACACCTTC. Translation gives CASSLDRFNYGYTF.

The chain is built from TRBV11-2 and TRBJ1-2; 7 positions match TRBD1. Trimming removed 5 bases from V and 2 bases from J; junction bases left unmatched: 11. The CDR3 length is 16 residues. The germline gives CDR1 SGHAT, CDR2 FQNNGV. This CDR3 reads CASSAGTVKTNYGYTF. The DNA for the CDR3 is TGTGCCAGCAGCGCCGGGACAGTGAAGACCAACTATGGCTACACCTTC.

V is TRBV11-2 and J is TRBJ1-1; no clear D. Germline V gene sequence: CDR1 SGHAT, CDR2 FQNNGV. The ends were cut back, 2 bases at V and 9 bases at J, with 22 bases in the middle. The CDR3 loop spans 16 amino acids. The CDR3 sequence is CASSLMRSPPTLKAFF. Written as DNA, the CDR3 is TGTGCCAGCAGCTTAATGAGGTCCCCACCCACACTGAAAGCTTTCTTT.

CDR3 nucleotide sequence: TGCGCCAGCACCAATGTCTGGGGGCAGGGGAACACCGGGGAGCTGTTTTTT. As protein: CASTNVWGQGNTGELFF. This rearrangement joins TRBV5-1 to TRBJ2-2, with D tentatively TRBD1 (6 bases). V was shortened by 6 bases and J by 1 base, with 19 bases between the two germline ends. The CDR3 covers 17 residues. CDR1 is SGHRS and CDR2 is YFSETQ in the germline V gene.

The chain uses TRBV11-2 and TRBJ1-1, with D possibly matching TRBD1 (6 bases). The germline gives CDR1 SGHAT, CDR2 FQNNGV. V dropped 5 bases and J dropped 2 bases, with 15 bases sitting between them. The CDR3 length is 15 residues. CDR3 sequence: CASSRGCSQNTEAFF. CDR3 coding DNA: TGTGCCAGCAGCAGGGGGTGCAGTCAAAACACTGAAGCTTTCTTT.

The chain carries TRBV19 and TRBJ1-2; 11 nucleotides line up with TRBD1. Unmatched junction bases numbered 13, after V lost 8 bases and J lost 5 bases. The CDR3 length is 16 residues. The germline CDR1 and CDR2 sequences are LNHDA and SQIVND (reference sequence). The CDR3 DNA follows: TGTGCCAGTGGGCCGGGACAGGGGGAGCCTCGGTATGGCTACACCTTC. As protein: CASGPGQGEPRYGYTF.

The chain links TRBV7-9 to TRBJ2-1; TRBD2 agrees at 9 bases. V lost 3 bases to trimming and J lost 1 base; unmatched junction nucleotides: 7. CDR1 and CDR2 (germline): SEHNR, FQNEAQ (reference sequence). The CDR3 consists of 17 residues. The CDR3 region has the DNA TGTGCCAGCAGCTTTCCTAGCGGGGTAAGGTCCTACAATGAGCAGTTCTTC. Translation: CASSFPSGVRSYNEQFF.

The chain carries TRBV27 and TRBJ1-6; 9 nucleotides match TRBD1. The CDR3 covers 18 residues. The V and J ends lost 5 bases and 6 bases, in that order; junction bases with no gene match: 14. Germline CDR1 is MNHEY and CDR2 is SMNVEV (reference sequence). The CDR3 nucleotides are TGTGCCAGCAGTCCAAGTTCCCGGGACAGGGAGGCTAATTCACCCCTCCACTTT. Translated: CASSPSSRDREANSPLHF.

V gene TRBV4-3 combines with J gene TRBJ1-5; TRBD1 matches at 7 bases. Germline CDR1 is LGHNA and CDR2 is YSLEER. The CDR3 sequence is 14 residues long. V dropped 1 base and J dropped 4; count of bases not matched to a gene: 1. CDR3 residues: CASSQGDRNQPQHF. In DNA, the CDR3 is TGCGCCAGCAGCCAAGGGGACAGAAATCAGCCCCAGCATTTT.

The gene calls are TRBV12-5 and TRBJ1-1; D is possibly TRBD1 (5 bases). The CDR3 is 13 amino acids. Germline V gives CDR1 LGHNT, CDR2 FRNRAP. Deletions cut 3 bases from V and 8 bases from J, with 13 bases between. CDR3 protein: CASGFRARGEAFF. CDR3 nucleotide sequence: TGTGCTAGTGGTTTTAGGGCCCGGGGGGAAGCTTTCTTT.

The CDR3 coding sequence is TGTGCCAGTAGTATAATTTCACCCGGGGATGGCTACACCTTC. It yields the protein CASSIISPGDGYTF. V usage is TRBV19 and J usage is TRBJ1-2; D is undetermined. Trimming shortened V by 2 bases and J by 6 bases, and 13 bases separated the two germline ends. Germline assignment: CDR1 LNHDA and CDR2 SQIVND (reference sequence). The CDR3 is 14 amino acids. The complete variable domain, with remaining parts taken from reference TRBV19 and TRBJ1-2, reads DGGITQSPKYLFRKEGQNVTLSCEQNLNHDAMYWYRQDPGQGLRLIYYSQIVNDFQKGDIAEGYSVSREKKESFPLTVTSAQKNPTAFYLCASSIISPGDGYTFGSGTRLTVV.

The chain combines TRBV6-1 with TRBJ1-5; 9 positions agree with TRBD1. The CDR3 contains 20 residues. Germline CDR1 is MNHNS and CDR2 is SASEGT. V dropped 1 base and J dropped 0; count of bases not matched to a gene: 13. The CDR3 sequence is CASSEGGVGQGQYSNQPQHF. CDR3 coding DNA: TGTGCCAGCAGTGAAGGAGGTGTGGGACAGGGTCAATATAGCAATCAGCCCCAGCATTTT.

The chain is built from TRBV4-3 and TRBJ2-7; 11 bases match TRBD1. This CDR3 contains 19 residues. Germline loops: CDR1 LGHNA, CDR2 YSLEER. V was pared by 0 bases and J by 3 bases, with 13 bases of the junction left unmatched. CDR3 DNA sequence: TGCGCCAGCAGCCAAGAGAATGGGGGACAGGGGGGACCTAACTACGAGCAGTACTTC. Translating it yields CASSQENGGQGGPNYEQYF.

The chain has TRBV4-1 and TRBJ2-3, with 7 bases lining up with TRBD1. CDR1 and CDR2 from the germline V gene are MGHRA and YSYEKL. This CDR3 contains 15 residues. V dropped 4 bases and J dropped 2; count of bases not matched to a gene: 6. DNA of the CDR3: TGCGCCAGCAGCCCCCGGGACAGAAACACAGATACGCAGTATTTT. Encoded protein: CASSPRDRNTDTQYF.

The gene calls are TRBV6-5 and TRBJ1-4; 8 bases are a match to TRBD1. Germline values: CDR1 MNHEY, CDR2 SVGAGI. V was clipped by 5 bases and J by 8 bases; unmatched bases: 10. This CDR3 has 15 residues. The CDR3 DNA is TGTGCCAGCAGTAACGGACAGGGACGGACAGAAAAACTGTTTTTT. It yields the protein CASSNGQGRTEKLFF.

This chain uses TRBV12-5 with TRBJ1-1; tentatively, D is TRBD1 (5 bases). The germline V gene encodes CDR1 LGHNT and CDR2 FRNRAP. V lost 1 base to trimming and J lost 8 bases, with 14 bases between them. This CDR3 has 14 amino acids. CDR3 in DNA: TGTGCTAGTGGTTTGGGGGCTTCGGGGGGGGAAGCTTTCTTT. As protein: CASGLGASGGEAFF.

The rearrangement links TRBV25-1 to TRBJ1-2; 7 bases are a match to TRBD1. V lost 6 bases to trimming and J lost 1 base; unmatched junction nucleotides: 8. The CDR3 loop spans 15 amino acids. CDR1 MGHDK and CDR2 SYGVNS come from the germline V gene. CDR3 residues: CASREQGTGNYGYTF. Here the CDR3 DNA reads TGTGCCAGCAGAGAACAGGGGACGGGTAACTATGGCTACACCTTC.